This TCR beta chain is from a study of response to subunit inactivated influenza vaccine. Whole-study findings and limits: The study's authors posited that every seasonal influenza vaccination enlists few new T cells.

TCRdb re-called the RT-PCR reads with MiXCR, one entry per CDR3 protein. The sample contains 650,000 to 800,000 distinct CDR3 sequences, approximately 15% of which appear only once. Looked up from germline, CDR1 is SGHNT and CDR2 is YENEEA. CDR3 length: 12 amino acids. V was cut by 9 bases and J by 1 base, with 9 bases left in between. This clonotype was picked up a small number of times. The target antigen is unknown. Here the sequenced sample was PBMCs from blood, taken approximately 15 days before vaccination. The sequence was obtained from a man between 50 and 59 years old who received an inactivated influenza vaccine. The chain is built from TRBV11-3 and TRBJ1-1; no clear D gene. The CDR3 is CASGRSNTEAFF. In nucleotides, the CDR3 is TGTGCCAGTGGACGGTCGAACACTGAAGCTTTCTTT.